This TCR beta chain was sequenced in a study of brain T cells in children with intractable seizures. Study conclusions and caveats: Viral specificity was inferred only from CDR3 similarity; HCMV serostatus was unknown. Pre- and post-surgery blood differed in depth, so pre-surgery absences may be undersampling.

Regarding this clone: Its antigen remains unknown.

The germline V and J ends were trimmed by 2 bases and 3 bases, with 7 bases remaining between them. The CDR3 has 13 residues. Germline assignment: CDR1 MNHEY and CDR2 SMNVEV (reference sequence). The sequenced cases were selected for having the highest brain T cell transcript signatures. Patients received at least one anti-epileptic drug before surgery. Using immunoSEQ multiplex PCR, the repertoire was profiled, and TCRdb retains in-frame clones only, with some absent. The repertoire has under 45,000 clones, around 90% of them found once; the top ten carry about 6%. This sample comprised peripheral blood, obtained at surgery. The receptor was derived from a girl between 2 and 10 years old with tuberous sclerosis and intractable seizures. The V call is TRBV27, the J call TRBJ1-2, with unresolved D. The CDR3 nucleotides are TGTGCCAGCAGTTTAACCCGGGACTATGGCTACACCTTC. Translation: CASSLTRDYGYTF.